Presented here are 2 T cell receptor beta chains from one specimen sequenced in a study of early T cells in non-severe SARS-CoV-2 infection. Via MiXCR, TCRdb re-called the 5' RACE reads, giving one row per CDR3 protein. This sample has approximately 62,000 distinct CDR3 sequences, with approximately 12% found just once. The material sequenced was whole blood. These TCRs come from an adult who was a healthcare worker with PCR-confirmed SARS-CoV-2 infection or an uninfected control (not recorded which).

This clonotype was picked up many times. V gene TRBV28 combines with J gene TRBJ2-1; unclear D gene. Trimming cost V 2 bases and J 8 bases, with 7 bases left between them. This CDR3 comprises 12 residues. Germline CDR1 and CDR2: MDHEN and SYDVKM. Here the CDR3 reads CASSLGPDEQFF. CDR3 sequence (DNA): TGTGCCAGCAGTTTAGGGCCGGATGAGCAGTTCTTC.

The table lists this clonotype with many counts. The rearrangement uses TRBV3-1 and TRBJ1-6; D ambiguous. This CDR3 is built from 14 residues. Trimming took 4 bases from V and 4 from J, leaving 8 bases between them. Germline lookup yields CDR1 LGHDT and CDR2 YNNKEL (reference sequence). CDR3 residues: CASSLLGYNSPLHF. The CDR3, as DNA: TGTGCCAGCAGCCTCTTGGGTTATAATTCACCCCTCCACTTT.